This is a list of T cell receptor beta chains from one sample in a study of post-analysis software for immune sequencing data. MiXCR was run by TCRdb on the PCR reads, yielding one entry per CDR3 protein. This sample has over 300,000 distinct CDR3 sequences, with 30% to 45% found just once. The specimen sequenced was blood. The receptor source for this set is a girl aged 5 to 17 with multiple sclerosis. Each CDR3 is given with its conserved first and last residue. The D gene is left open where the match is weak. Rows may omit the clone size; those that give it use once, few, many or a size class.

. | TRBJ1-1 | TRBD1 | TRBV12-3/TRBV12-4 | TGTGCCAGCAGTTGGGACAGCTCCATGAACACTGAAGCTTTCTTT | CASSWDSSMNTEAFF
. | TRBJ1-1 | . | TRBV11-3 | TGTGCCAGCAGCTTATATTTCGGCGACCCCGGGGACACTGAAGCTTTCTTT | CASSLYFGDPGDTEAFF
few | TRBJ1-6 | . | TRBV5-6 | TGTGCCAGCAGCTTGGAGGGGCCCTCCTATAATTCACCCCTCCACTTT | CASSLEGPSYNSPLHF
many | TRBJ2-1 | TRBD2 | TRBV3-1 | TGTGCCAGCAGCCCAGAAGAAACTAGCGGGTCCTACAATGAGCAGTTCTTC | CASSPEETSGSYNEQFF
once | TRBJ1-5 | . | TRBV7-9 | TGTGCCAGCAGCTTAGCGAACGAGCGTCAGCCCCAGCATTTT | CASSLANERQPQHF
few | TRBJ2-7 | TRBD1 | TRBV6-1 | TGTGCCAGCACCTCGACAGGGGGAGGGTACGAGCAGTACTTC | CASTSTGGGYEQYF
. | TRBJ2-3 | TRBD1 | TRBV19 | TGTGCCAGTAGTACGACCTCGGGACAGGGGCCCACAGATACGCAGTATTTT | CASSTTSGQGPTDTQYF
. | TRBJ1-2 | TRBD1 | TRBV6-5 | TGTGCCAGCAGTTACTCACAGGGGTGGAGTGGCTACACCTTC | CASSYSQGWSGYTF
. | TRBJ1-4 | . | TRBV6-5 | TGTGCCAGCAGTTTAATGGCAACTAATGAAAAACTGTTTTTT | CASSLMATNEKLFF
few | TRBJ1-1 | . | TRBV18 | TGTGCCAGCTCACCAAGGGCAGGGAACACTGAAGCTTTCTTT | CASSPRAGNTEAFF
. | TRBJ2-3 | . | TRBV7-9 | TGTGCCAGCAGCCAAGGTTGGGGGACTGTCACAGATACGCAGTATTTT | CASSQGWGTVTDTQYF
. | TRBJ2-3 | TRBD2 | TRBV5-1 | TGCGCCAGCAGCCCCCGGACTAGCGGGGGGCTCTTAACGGATACGCAGTATTTT | CASSPRTSGGLLTDTQYF
few | TRBJ2-5 | . | TRBV7-8 | TGTGCCAGCAGCCCTGGGGCGGGGACCCAGTACTTC | CASSPGAGTQYF
. | TRBJ2-3 | . | TRBV7-2 | TGTGCCAGCAGCTTAGCGCTGGCGGGGTCAGGCACAGATACGCAGTATTTT | CASSLALAGSGTDTQYF
few | TRBJ2-1 | . | TRBV4-1 | TGCGCCAGCAGCCAAGAACCCGGCAGGCCCTCCTACAATGAGCAGTTCTTC | CASSQEPGRPSYNEQFF
. | TRBJ1-1 | TRBD1 | TRBV7-8 | TGTGCCAGCAGACCCCAACAGGGGATGGGCACTGAAGCTTTCTTT | CASRPQQGMGTEAFF
few | TRBJ1-3 | . | TRBV4-1 | TGCGCCAGCAGCCAGGAAGGACCGTGGGATGGCTCTGGAAACACCATATATTTT | CASSQEGPWDGSGNTIYF
. | TRBJ2-7 | . | TRBV29-1 | TGCAGCGTTGAAGAAACAGGGTTTCCCCCTGGCGAGCAGTACTTC | CSVEETGFPPGEQYF
few | TRBJ2-1 | . | TRBV4-3 | TGCACCAGCAGCCAAGATACGGGGAGCTCCTACAATGAGCAGTTCTTC | CTSSQDTGSSYNEQFF
few | TRBJ2-5 | . | TRBV29-1 | TGCAGCACCTTCATGGGAGAAGAGACCCAGTACTTC | CSTFMGEETQYF
. | TRBJ2-3 | TRBD2 | TRBV7-6 | TGTGCCAGCAGCCCCCTTAGCGGGGGGGAAACAGATACGCAGTATTTT | CASSPLSGGETDTQYF
. | TRBJ2-3 | . | TRBV24-1 | TGTGCCACCAGTGCGGGTGGGGCCGCCTCCCATACGCAGTATTTT | CATSAGGAASHTQYF
. | TRBJ2-7 | . | TRBV11-2 | TGTGCCAGCAGCTTAGGCTCCGGGTGCGAGCAGTACTTC | CASSLGSGCEQYF
. | TRBJ1-1 | . | TRBV18 | TGTGCCAGCTCACTCAACCCCCTTGAAGCTTTCTTT | CASSLNPLEAFF
. | TRBJ1-2 | . | TRBV4-2 | TGTGCCAGCAGCCAAGAAAATGGCTACACCTTC | CASSQENGYTF
few | TRBJ2-7 | . | TRBV5-1 | TGCGCCAGCAGCCCGGGTATAGGCGTTGCAGGGGGGGCCTCCGAGCAGTACTTC | CASSPGIGVAGGASEQYF
. | TRBJ2-7 | . | TRBV4-2 | TGTGCCAGCAGCCAAGGACAGTCGGGGCTCTACGAGCAGTACTTC | CASSQGQSGLYEQYF
. | TRBJ1-2 | TRBD1 | TRBV20-1 | TGCAGTGCTGCGATACAGGGGAACTATGGCTACACCTTC | CSAAIQGNYGYTF
few | TRBJ2-5 | TRBD1 | TRBV24-1 | TGTGCCACCAGTGATCGACAGGGTCAAGAGACCCAGTACTTC | CATSDRQGQETQYF
. | TRBJ1-1 | TRBD1 | TRBV7-9 | TGTGCCAGCAGCTTAGAGGGACAGGGCCCGACTTTCTTT | CASSLEGQGPTFF
. | TRBJ2-7 | TRBD2 | TRBV5-1 | TGCGCCAGCAGCTCCATAGCGGGGCTCTACGAGCAGTACTTC | CASSSIAGLYEQYF
many | TRBJ2-7 | TRBD1 | TRBV27 | TGTGCCACAGGAGGACAGGGGAGCTCCTACGAGCAGTACTTC | CATGGQGSSYEQYF
. | TRBJ1-2 | . | TRBV12-3/TRBV12-4 | TGTGCCAGCAGGATAAACTCCGATGGCTACACCTTC | CASRINSDGYTF
few | TRBJ2-3 | TRBD2 | TRBV5-1 | TGCGCCAGCAGCCCCGACCGGACTAGCGGGGGGGAGTCCACAGATACGCAGTATTTT | CASSPDRTSGGESTDTQYF
. | TRBJ2-3 | . | TRBV5-1 | TGCGCCAGCAGCCCTCGCGAGACAGGTGGAGATACGCAGTATTTT | CASSPRETGGDTQYF
. | TRBJ2-1 | TRBD2 | TRBV12-3/TRBV12-4 | TGTGCCAGCAGCCAAGGACTAGCGGGGGGGCAGGGGCAGTTCTTC | CASSQGLAGGQGQFF
. | TRBJ2-1 | . | TRBV7-2 | TGTGCCAGCAGCTGTCTAGGGGGCTACAATGAGCAGTTCTTC | CASSCLGGYNEQFF
few | TRBJ1-2 | . | TRBV6-5 | TGTGCCAGCAGTTACTCGAAATCGGGGGTCTCGTATGGCTACACCTTC | CASSYSKSGVSYGYTF
. | TRBJ1-6 | . | TRBV15 | TGTGCCACCAGCAGAGACAGGGATAATTCACCCCTCCACTTT | CATSRDRDNSPLHF
few | TRBJ2-7 | . | TRBV7-3 | TGTGCCAGCAGCTTAACGGGGAGCAACGAGCAGTACTTC | CASSLTGSNEQYF
many | TRBJ2-1 | . | TRBV29-1 | TGCAGCGCCCACAGGGACAATGAGCAGTTCTTC | CSAHRDNEQFF
. | TRBJ2-7 | . | TRBV12-3/TRBV12-4 | TGTGCCAGCAGAGCCCCCTGGGACACCCCCTACGAGCAGTACTTC | CASRAPWDTPYEQYF
. | TRBJ1-5 | . | TRBV12-3/TRBV12-4 | TGTGCCAGCATCTTCCGACAGCCCAGGCAGCCCCAGCATTTT | CASIFRQPRQPQHF
few | TRBJ2-1 | TRBD2 | TRBV5-1 | TGCGCCAGCAGCTTGGCGGCTAGCGGGGGGGCCCATGAGCAGTTCTTC | CASSLAASGGAHEQFF
. | TRBJ1-1 | . | TRBV19 | TGTGCCAGTAGTATTCTCCCCGGACAGCTGAACACTGAAGCTTTCTTT | CASSILPGQLNTEAFF
. | TRBJ1-1 | . | TRBV5-1 | TGCGCCAGCAGCTTGGACGGGGGGAAAGCTTTCTTT | CASSLDGGKAFF
. | TRBJ2-7 | TRBD2 | TRBV10-3 | TGTGCCATCAACCTGGGACTAGCGGGGCAGGACGAGCAGTACTTC | CAINLGLAGQDEQYF
. | TRBJ2-5 | . | TRBV7-2 | TGTGCCAGCAGCTTACTGTCAGGGGGAGGGCAAGAGACCCAGTACTTC | CASSLLSGGGQETQYF
few | TRBJ1-1 | TRBD1 | TRBV7-8 | TGTGCCAGCAGCCCCAGGGGGCGAACTGAAGCTTTCTTT | CASSPRGRTEAFF
. | TRBJ1-1 | . | TRBV24-1 | TGTGCCACCAGTCTAGGGGGCACTGAAGCTTTCTTT | CATSLGGTEAFF
many | TRBJ2-3 | . | TRBV25-1 | TGTGCCAGCAGTGAAGAAGAGTCGGGGGCAGATACGCAGTATTTT | CASSEEESGADTQYF
few | TRBJ2-3 | TRBD2 | TRBV5-1 | TGCGCCAGCAGCTTGGTCCCCGGACTAGCGGGGGGGCCGACAGATACGCAGTATTTT | CASSLVPGLAGGPTDTQYF
few | TRBJ1-4 | TRBD1 | TRBV12-3/TRBV12-4 | TGTGCCAGCAGTTTCCAGACAGGGGGTGAAAAACTGTTTTTT | CASSFQTGGEKLFF
many | TRBJ2-4 | . | TRBV4-3 | TGCGCCAGCAGCCAAGGTGTGGGGGGACAAGGAAACATTCAGTACTTC | CASSQGVGGQGNIQYF
. | TRBJ1-2 | . | TRBV7-3 | TGTGCCAGCAGCCCGGGGAGCATACAGCCCTATGGCTACACCTTC | CASSPGSIQPYGYTF
. | TRBJ2-7 | . | TRBV3-1 | TGTGCCAGCAGCCAAGGAGTCCAGACGTCCTACGAGCAGTACTTC | CASSQGVQTSYEQYF
. | TRBJ1-1 | TRBD1 | TRBV29-1 | TGCAGCGCCCAGGGACAGGGGAACACTGAAGCTTTCTTT | CSAQGQGNTEAFF
. | TRBJ2-2 | TRBD2 | TRBV4-1 | TGCGCCAGCAGCCCCCTAGGGCCGGGGGGCACCGGGGAGCTGTTTTTT | CASSPLGPGGTGELFF
once | TRBJ1-1 | . | TRBV6-6 | TGTGCCATCCGGGGGCTGATGAACACTGAAGCTTTCTTT | CAIRGLMNTEAFF